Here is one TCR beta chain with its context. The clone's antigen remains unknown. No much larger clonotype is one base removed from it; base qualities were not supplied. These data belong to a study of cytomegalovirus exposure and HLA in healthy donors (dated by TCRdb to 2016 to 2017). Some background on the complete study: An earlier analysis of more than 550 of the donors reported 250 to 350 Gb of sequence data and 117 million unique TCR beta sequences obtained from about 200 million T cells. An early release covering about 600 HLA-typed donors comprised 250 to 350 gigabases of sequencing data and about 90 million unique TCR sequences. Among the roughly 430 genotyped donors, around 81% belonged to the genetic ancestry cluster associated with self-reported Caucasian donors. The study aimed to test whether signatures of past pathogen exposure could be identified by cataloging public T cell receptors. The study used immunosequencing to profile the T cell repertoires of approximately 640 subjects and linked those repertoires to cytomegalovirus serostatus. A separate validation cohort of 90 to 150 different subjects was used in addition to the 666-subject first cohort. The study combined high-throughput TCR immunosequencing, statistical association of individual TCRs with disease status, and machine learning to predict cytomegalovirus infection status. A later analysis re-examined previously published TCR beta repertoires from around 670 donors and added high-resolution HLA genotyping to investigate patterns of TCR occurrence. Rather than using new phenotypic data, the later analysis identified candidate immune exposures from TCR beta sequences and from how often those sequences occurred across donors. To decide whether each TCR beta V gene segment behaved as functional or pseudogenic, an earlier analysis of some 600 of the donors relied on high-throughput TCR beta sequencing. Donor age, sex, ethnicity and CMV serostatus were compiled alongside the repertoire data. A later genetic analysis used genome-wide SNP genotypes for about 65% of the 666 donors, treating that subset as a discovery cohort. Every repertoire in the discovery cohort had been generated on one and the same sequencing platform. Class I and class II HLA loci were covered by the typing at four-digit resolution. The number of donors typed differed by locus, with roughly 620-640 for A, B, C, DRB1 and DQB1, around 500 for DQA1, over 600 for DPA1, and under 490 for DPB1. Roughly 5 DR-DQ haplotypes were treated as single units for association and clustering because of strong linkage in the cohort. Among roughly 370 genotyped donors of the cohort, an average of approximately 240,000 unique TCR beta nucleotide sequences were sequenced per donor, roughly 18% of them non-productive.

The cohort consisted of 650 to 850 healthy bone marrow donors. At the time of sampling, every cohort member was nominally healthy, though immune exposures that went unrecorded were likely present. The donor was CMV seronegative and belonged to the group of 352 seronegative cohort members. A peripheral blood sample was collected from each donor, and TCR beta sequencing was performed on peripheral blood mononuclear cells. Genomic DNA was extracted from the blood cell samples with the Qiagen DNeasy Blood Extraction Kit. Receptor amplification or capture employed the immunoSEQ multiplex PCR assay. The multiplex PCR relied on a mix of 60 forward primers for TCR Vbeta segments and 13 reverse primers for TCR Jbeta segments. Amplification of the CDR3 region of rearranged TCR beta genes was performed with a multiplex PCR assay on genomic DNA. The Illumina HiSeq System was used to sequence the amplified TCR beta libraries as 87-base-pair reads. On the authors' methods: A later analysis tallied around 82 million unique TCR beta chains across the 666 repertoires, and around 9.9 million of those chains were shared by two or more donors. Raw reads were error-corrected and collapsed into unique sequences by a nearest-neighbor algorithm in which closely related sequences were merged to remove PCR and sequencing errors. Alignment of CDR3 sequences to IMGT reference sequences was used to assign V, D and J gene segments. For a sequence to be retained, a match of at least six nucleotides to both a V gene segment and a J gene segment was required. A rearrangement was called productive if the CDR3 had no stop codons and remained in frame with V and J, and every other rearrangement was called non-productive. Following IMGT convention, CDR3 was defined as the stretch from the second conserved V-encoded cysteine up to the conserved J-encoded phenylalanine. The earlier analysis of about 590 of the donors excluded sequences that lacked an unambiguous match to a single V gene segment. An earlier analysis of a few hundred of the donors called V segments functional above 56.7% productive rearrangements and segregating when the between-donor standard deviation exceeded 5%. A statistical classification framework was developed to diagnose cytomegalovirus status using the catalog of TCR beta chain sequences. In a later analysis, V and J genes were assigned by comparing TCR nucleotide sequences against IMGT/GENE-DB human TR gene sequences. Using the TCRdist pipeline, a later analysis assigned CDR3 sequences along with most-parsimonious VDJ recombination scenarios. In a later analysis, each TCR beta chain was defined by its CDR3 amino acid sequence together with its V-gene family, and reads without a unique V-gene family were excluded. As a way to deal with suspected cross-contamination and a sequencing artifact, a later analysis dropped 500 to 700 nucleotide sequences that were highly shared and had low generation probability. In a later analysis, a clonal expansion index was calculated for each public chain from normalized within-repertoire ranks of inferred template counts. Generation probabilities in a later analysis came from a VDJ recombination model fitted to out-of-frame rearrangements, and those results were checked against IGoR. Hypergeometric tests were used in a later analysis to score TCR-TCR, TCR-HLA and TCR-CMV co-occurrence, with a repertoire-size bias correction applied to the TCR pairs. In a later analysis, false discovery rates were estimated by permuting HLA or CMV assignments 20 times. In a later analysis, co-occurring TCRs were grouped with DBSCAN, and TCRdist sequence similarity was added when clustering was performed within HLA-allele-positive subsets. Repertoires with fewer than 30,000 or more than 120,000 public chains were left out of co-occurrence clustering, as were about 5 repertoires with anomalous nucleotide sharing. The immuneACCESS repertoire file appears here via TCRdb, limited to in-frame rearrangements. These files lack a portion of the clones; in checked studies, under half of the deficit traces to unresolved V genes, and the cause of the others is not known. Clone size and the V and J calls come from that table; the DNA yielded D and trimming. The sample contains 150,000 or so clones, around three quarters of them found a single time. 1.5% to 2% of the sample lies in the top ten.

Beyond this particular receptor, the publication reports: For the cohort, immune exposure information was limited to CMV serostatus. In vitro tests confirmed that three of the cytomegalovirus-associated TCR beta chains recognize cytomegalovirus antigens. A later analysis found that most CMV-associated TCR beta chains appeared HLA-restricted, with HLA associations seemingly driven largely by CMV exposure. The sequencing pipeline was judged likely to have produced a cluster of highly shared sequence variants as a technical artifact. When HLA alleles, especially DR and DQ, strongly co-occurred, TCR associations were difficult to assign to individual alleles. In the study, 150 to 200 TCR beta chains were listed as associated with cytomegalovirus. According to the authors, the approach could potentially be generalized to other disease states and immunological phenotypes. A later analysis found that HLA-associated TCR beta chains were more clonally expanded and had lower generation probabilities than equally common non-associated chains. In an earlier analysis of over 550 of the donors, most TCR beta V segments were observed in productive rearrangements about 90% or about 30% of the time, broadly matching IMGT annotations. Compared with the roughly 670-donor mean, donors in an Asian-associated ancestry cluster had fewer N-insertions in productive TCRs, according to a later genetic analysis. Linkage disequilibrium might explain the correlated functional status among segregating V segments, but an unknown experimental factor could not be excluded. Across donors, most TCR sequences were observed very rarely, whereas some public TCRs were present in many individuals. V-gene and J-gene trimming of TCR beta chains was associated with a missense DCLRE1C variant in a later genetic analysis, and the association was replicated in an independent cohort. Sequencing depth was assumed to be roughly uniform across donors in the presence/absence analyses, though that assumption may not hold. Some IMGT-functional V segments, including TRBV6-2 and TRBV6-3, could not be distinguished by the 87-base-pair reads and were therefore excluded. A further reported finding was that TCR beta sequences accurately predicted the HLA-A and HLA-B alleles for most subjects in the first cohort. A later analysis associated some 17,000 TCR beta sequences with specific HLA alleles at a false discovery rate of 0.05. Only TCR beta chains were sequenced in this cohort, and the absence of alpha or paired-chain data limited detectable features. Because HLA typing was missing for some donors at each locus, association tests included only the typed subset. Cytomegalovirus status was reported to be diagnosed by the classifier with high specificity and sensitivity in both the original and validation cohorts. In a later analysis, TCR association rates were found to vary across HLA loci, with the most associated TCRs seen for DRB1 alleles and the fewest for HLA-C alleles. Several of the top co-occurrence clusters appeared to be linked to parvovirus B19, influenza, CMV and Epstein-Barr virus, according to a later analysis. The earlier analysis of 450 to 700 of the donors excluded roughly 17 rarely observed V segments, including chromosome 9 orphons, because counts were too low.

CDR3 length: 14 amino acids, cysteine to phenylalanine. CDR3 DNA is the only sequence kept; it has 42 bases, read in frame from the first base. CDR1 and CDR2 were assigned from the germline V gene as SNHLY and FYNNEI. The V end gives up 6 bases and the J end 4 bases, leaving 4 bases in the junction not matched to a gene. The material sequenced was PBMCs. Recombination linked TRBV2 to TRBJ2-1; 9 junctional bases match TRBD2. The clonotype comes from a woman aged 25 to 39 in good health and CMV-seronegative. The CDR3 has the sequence CASRDSGGYNEQFF. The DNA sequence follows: TGTGCCAGCAGGGATAGCGGGGGTTACAATGAGCAGTTCTTC.